The entry below gives a single TCR beta chain sequence along with its context. The data stem from a study of blood T cell repertoires in COVID-19. About the study: The origin of the acute and convalescent COVID-19 samples was the United States, Italy and Spain. T cells, B-cell-depleted T cells, or PBMCs provided the cDNA or gDNA that served as material.

Study processing details: Amplification of reference gene primers provided the estimated nucleated cell counts. Using immunoSEQ multiplex PCR, the repertoire was profiled, and TCRdb retains in-frame clones only, with some absent. D and trimming come from the DNA, and the V and J calls and clone size come from that table. The data show about 210,000 clones, with approximately 82% seen just once and about 8.9% held by the top ten. Germline CDR1 MNHEY, CDR2 SMNVEV (reference sequence). The CDR3 consists of 17 residues. The junction had 14 bases not matched to a gene; V was cut back by 4 bases and J by 6 bases.

The V and J genes are TRBV27 and TRBJ2-3; TRBD2 matches 9 bases. Material: peripheral blood. The source is a man aged 45-60 years with active or convalescent COVID-19. The CDR3 region is CASSSPGRLAGEDTQYF. The CDR3 DNA sequence: TGTGCCAGCAGTTCCCCTGGTAGATTAGCGGGAGAGGATACGCAGTATTTT.